This TCR beta chain stems from a study of cytomegalovirus exposure and HLA in healthy donors. Use of 60 Vbeta and 13 Jbeta primers characterized the PCR. Generated by immunoSEQ multiplex PCR, the TCRdb table keeps only in-frame clones and is missing some. The sample has tens of thousands of clones. Germline loops: CDR1 GTSNPN, CDR2 SVGIG (reference sequence). V was clipped by 7 bases and J by 0 bases; unmatched bases: 7. The CDR3 is 14 residues long. Sequences were obtained from PBMCs. The source of this sequence is a woman aged 40 to 49 in good health and CMV-seropositive. The chain has TRBV30 and TRBJ1-2, with TRBD1 matching 8 bases. The CDR3 sequence is CASGQAGPNYGYTF. The CDR3 nucleotides read TGTGCCTCGGGACAGGCTGGGCCTAACTATGGCTACACCTTC.